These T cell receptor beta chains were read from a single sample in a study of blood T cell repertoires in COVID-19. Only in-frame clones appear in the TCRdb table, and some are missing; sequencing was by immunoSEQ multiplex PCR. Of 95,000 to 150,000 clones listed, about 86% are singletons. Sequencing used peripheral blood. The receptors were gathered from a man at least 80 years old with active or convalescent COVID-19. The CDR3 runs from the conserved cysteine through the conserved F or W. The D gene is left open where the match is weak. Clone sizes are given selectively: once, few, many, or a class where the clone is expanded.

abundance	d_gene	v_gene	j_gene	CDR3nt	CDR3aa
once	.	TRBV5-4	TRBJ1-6	TGTGCCAGCAGCCCTACCCCTGATTCACCCCTCCACTTT	CASSPTPDSPLHF
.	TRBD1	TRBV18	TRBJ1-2	TGTGCCAGCTCACCGGGGACAGGGGGCGCTGAAGGCTACACCTTC	CASSPGTGGAEGYTF
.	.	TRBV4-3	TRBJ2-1	TGCGCCAGCAGCCTCCCAGGGGCAGGGCAGTTCTTC	CASSLPGAGQFF
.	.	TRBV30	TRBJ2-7	TGTGCCTGGAGGAATGGCGGAACCTACGAGCAGTACTTC	CAWRNGGTYEQYF
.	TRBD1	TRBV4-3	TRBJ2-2	TGCGCCAGCAGCCAAACCCGACAGGGGGCGAGCACCGGGGAGCTGTTTTTT	CASSQTRQGASTGELFF
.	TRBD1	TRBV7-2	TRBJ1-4	TGTGCCAGCAGCTTAGCTGGGGCAGGGGGGCTTAATGAAAAACTGTTTTTT	CASSLAGAGGLNEKLFF
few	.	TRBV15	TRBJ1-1	TGTGCCACCAGCAGTTCTCTGAACACTGAAGCTTTCTTT	CATSSSLNTEAFF
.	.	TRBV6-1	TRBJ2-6	TGTGCCAGCAGTGATACGGGAAGTGGGGCCAACGTCCTGACTTTC	CASSDTGSGANVLTF
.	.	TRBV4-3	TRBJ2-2	TGCGCCAGCAGCCAAGATTCTCCGGGGGCAGGGGGGCCCGGGGAGCTGTTTTTT	CASSQDSPGAGGPGELFF
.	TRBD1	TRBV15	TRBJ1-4	TGTGCCACCAGCAGCACCCCAGGGGACAGGGCTTGGGAAAAACTGTTTTTT	CATSSTPGDRAWEKLFF
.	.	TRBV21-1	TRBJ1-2	TGTGCCAGCAGCCTAAAGGGGACAGGGGGCCCTCGCTACACCTTC	CASSLKGTGGPRYTF
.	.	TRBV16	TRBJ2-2	TGTGCCAGCAGCCAATCCAGAGGGGAGCTGTTTTTT	CASSQSRGELFF
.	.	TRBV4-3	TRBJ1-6	TGCGCCAGCAGCCAAGATGTAGTGGGCGGGGAACGGTCTGGTTCACCCCTCCACTTT	CASSQDVVGGERSGSPLHF
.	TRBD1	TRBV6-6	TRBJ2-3	TGTGCCAGCAGCTCGTTTGGACAGGAGCAGTATTTT	CASSSFGQEQYF
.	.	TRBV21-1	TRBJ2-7	TGTGCCAGCAGCAAAGAGGCGGACAGGGGCCATCTACAGTACTTC	CASSKEADRGHLQYF
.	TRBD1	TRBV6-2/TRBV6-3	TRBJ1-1	TGTGCCAGCAGTTACCCGGGACAGATGAACACTGAAGCTTTCTTT	CASSYPGQMNTEAFF
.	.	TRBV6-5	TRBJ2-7	TGTGCCAGCAGGGAGGACTCGACCTACGAGCAGTACTTC	CASREDSTYEQYF
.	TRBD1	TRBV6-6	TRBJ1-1	TGTGCCAGCAGGGAGTCAGGGGGCGTGGGCACTGAAGCTTTCTTT	CASRESGGVGTEAFF
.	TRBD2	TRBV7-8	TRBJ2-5	TGTGCCAGCAGCTTTGCGGGGGTTATACAAGAGACCCAGTACTTC	CASSFAGVIQETQYF
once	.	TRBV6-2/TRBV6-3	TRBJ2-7	TGTGCCAGCAGTGGCGGAAGAGCCTACGAGCAGTACTTC	CASSGGRAYEQYF
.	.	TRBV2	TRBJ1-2	TGTGCCACCCGGGAGGGTTACTATGGCTACACCTTC	CATREGYYGYTF
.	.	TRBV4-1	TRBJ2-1	TGCGCCAGCAGCCCAGACAGGAATTCCTACAATGAGCAGTTCTTC	CASSPDRNSYNEQFF
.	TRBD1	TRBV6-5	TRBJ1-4	TGTGCCAGCGGGACAGGCAGGTTGACTGAAAAACTGTTTTTT	CASGTGRLTEKLFF
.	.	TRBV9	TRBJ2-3	TGTGCCAGCAGCCTACTTGGCCGGGGTTACACAGATACGCAGTATTTT	CASSLLGRGYTDTQYF
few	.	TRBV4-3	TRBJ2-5	TGCGCCAGCAGCCAGTCTCAGGGCTACCAAGAGACCCAGTACTTC	CASSQSQGYQETQYF